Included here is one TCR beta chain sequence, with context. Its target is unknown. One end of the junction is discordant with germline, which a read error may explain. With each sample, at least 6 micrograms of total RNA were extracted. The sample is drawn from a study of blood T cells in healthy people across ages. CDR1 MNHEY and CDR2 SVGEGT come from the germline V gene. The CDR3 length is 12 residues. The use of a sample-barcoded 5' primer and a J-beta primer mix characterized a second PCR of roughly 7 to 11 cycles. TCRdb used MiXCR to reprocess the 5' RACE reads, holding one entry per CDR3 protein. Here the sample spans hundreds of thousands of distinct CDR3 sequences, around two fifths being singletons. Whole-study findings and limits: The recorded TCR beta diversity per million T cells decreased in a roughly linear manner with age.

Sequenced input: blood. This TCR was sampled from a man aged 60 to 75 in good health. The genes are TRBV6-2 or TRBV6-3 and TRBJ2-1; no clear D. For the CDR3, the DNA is TGTGCCAACAGTTACCCTAGTAGAGGGCAGTTCTTC. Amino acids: CANSYPSRGQFF.